These 25 T cell receptor beta chains were all obtained from the same sample, sequenced in a study of T cell responses to AZD1222 COVID-19 vaccine. Data came from immunoSEQ multiplex PCR; TCRdb stores just in-frame clones and leaves some out. The sample holds over 100,000 clones, about 85% seen once. The sequencing here drew on peripheral blood, taken on day 0 of AZD1222 vaccination. The receptors come from an adult in good health.

The rearrangement links TRBV5-8 to TRBJ1-1, with D tentatively TRBD1 (5 bases). The CDR3 totals 14 residues. Per the germline V gene, CDR1 is SGHTS and CDR2 is YDEGEE. Trimming pared 1 base from V and 0 bases from J, leaving 7 bases between. CDR3 sequence (DNA): TGTGCCAGCAGCTTGTACAGGATGAACACTGAAGCTTTCTTT. Its translation is CASSLYRMNTEAFF.

The chain recombines TRBV27 with TRBJ2-3; TRBD1 or TRBD2 may be the D gene (5 bases each). CDR3 length: 16 amino acids. With 3 bases removed from V and 6 bases from J, the gap between germline ends came to 19 bases. From germline, CDR1 is MNHEY and CDR2 SMNVEV (reference sequence). CDR3 sequence: CASSFEGPFGTDTQYF. Written as DNA, the CDR3 is TGTGCCAGCAGTTTTGAGGGTCCCTTCGGGACGGATACGCAGTATTTT.

This clone was seen a few times. V and J are TRBV6-2 or TRBV6-3 and TRBJ1-3, with D tentatively TRBD1 (5 bases). The V and J ends lost 5 bases and 0 bases respectively, with 14 bases between them. Germline CDR1 reads MNHEY; CDR2 reads SVGEGT. The CDR3 sequence is 16 residues long. The CDR3: CASSTRTLTSGNTIYF. The DNA for the CDR3 is TGTGCCAGCAGTACAAGGACACTCACCTCTGGAAACACCATATATTTT.

This chain uses TRBV9 with TRBJ1-5; no firm D call. This CDR3 is built from 12 residues. V lost 0 bases, J lost 9 bases, and 7 bases lay in between. Germline-derived CDR1 and CDR2 are SGDLS and YYNGEE. CDR3 nucleotide sequence: TGTGCCAGCAGCGTAGAAGGTGGGCCCCAGCATTTT. Translated, it gives CASSVEGGPQHF.

The chain carries TRBV7-2 and TRBJ2-1, with TRBD2 matching over 8 bases. Germline trimming cut 3 bases from V and 0 bases from J; bases unmatched to any gene: 7. The CDR3 has 17 residues. Germline lookup yields CDR1 SGHTA and CDR2 FQGNSA. The CDR3: CASSFSRGGASYNEQFF. As DNA, the CDR3 is TGTGCCAGCAGCTTCTCCCGGGGGGGGGCCTCCTACAATGAGCAGTTCTTC.

The rearrangement uses TRBV5-6 and TRBJ1-6, with D maybe TRBD1 (5 bases). CDR3 size: 17 residues. With 0 bases removed from V and 0 bases from J, the gap between germline ends came to 10 bases. Per the germline V gene, CDR1 is SGHDT and CDR2 is YYEEEE. CDR3 DNA sequence: TGTGCCAGCAGCTTGGCTTTTGGGGGCTCCTATAATTCACCCCTCCACTTT. Its protein is CASSLAFGGSYNSPLHF.

This chain joins TRBV5-4 and TRBJ1-6, with D perhaps matching TRBD1 (5 bases). Germline V gene data show CDR1 as SGHNT and CDR2 as YYREEE (reference sequence). CDR3 length: 17 amino acids. V was cut by 4 bases and J by 8 bases, with 22 bases left in between. The CDR3 sequence: CASSLPSLGTGHSPLHF. The CDR3 DNA reads TGTGCCAGCAGCCTACCGTCGTTGGGCACGGGACATTCACCCCTCCACTTT.

The chain employs TRBV7-2 and TRBJ2-7; 9 bases align to TRBD2. Germline values: CDR1 SGHTA, CDR2 FQGNSA. V lost 7 bases to trimming and J lost 7 bases; unmatched junction nucleotides: 5. This CDR3 contains 12 residues. The CDR3 DNA reads as TGTGCCAGCAAGGCGGGGGGGCGTGAGCAGTACTTC. Protein product: CASKAGGREQYF.

V is TRBV5-4 and J is TRBJ1-2; a weak D match, TRBD1 (5 bases). Germline-derived CDR1 and CDR2 are SGHNT and YYREEE (reference sequence). The CDR3 length is 17 residues. The V end was cut by 4 bases, the J end by 0 bases, with 19 bases between. The CDR3 nucleotides read TGTGCCAGCAGCCCCCCGACAGACCTGATAGCTAACTATGGCTACACCTTC. This translates into CASSPPTDLIANYGYTF. Together with reference TRBV5-4 and TRBJ1-2, the CDR3 gives the full variable domain: ETGVTQSPTHLIKTRGQQVTLRCSSQSGHNTVSWYQQALGQGPQFIFQYYREEENGRGNFPPRFSGLQFPNYSSELNVNALELDDSALYLCASSPPTDLIANYGYTFGSGTRLTVV.

The sample holds one count of this clone. The CDR3 DNA is TGTGCCAGCAGTTACAAGGGGTATAATTCACCCCTCCACTTT. This gives the protein CASSYKGYNSPLHF. The chain has TRBV6-2 or TRBV6-3 and TRBJ1-6; D is possibly TRBD1 (5 bases). There are 14 residues in the CDR3. The V end lost 2 bases, the J end lost 4 bases, and 6 bases lay between the germline ends. Germline V lookup: CDR1 MNHEY, CDR2 SVGEGT.

The chain links TRBV5-1 to TRBJ2-7; the D gene is possibly TRBD1 (6 bases). The CDR3 contains 15 residues. CDR1 and CDR2 from the germline V gene are SGHRS and YFSETQ. Trimming pared 5 bases from V and 0 bases from J, leaving 15 bases between. The CDR3 here is CASRTEQQGSYEQYF. The DNA for the CDR3 is TGCGCCAGCAGGACGGAACAACAGGGCTCCTACGAGCAGTACTTC. Full variable domain (missing parts from reference TRBV5-1 and TRBJ2-7): KAGVTQTPRYLIKTRGQQVTLSCSPISGHRSVSWYQQTPGQGLQFLFEYFSETQRNKGNFPGRFSGRQFSNSRSEMNVSTLELGDSALYLCASRTEQQGSYEQYFGPGTRLTVT.

The chain joins TRBV18 to TRBJ2-2; 8 nucleotides line up with TRBD1. The CDR3 is 14 amino acids. Trimming removed 6 bases from V and 6 bases from J; junction bases left unmatched: 6. The germline V gene encodes CDR1 KGHSH and CDR2 LQKENI. This CDR3 reads CASSFQGAAGELFF. DNA of the CDR3: TGTGCCAGCTCTTTCCAGGGGGCTGCCGGGGAGCTGTTTTTT.

The V call is TRBV20-1, the J call TRBJ1-5; no reliable D call. Germline loops: CDR1 DFQATT, CDR2 SNEGSKA (reference sequence). Trimming removed 5 bases at V and 4 bases at J, with 3 bases between. There are 10 residues in the CDR3. As DNA, the CDR3 is TGCAGTGCTCCTAATCAGCCCCAGCATTTT. This codes for CSAPNQPQHF.

The rearrangement links TRBV7-9 to TRBJ2-7; D gene ambiguous. Trimming cost V 2 bases and J 5 bases, with 7 bases left between them. The V gene's germline CDR1 is SEHNR and CDR2 FQNEAQ (reference sequence). This CDR3 has 12 amino acids. CDR3 sequence reads: CASSLTGNEQYF. DNA of the CDR3: TGTGCCAGCAGCTTAACTGGAAACGAGCAGTACTTC.

The V gene is TRBV19, the J gene TRBJ1-2; 8 nucleotides line up with TRBD1. Per germline, CDR1 LNHDA and CDR2 SQIVND (reference sequence). This CDR3 is built from 16 residues. The ends lost 5 bases at V and 4 bases at J; junction bases unmatched: 12. The CDR3 sequence: CASSQRTGWHLYGYTF. The CDR3 nucleotides are TGTGCCAGTAGTCAACGGACAGGGTGGCATCTCTATGGCTACACCTTC.

This clone was observed once. CDR3 coding DNA: TGCGCCAGCAGCTTGGCGTCAGAAGGCTATGGCTACACCTTC. Translated, it gives CASSLASEGYGYTF. This sequence joins TRBV5-1 and TRBJ1-2; D remains unclear. V lost 0 bases and J 4 bases, leaving 10 bases between the germline ends. Germline V lookup: CDR1 SGHRS, CDR2 YFSETQ. The CDR3 has 14 amino acids. The whole variable domain, filled in from reference TRBV5-1 and TRBJ1-2, reads KAGVTQTPRYLIKTRGQQVTLSCSPISGHRSVSWYQQTPGQGLQFLFEYFSETQRNKGNFPGRFSGRQFSNSRSEMNVSTLELGDSALYLCASSLASEGYGYTFGSGTRLTVV.

This chain uses TRBV19 with TRBJ1-6, with D unclear. The V gene lost 8 bases and the J gene lost 7 bases, with 18 bases spanning the gap. Germline assignment: CDR1 LNHDA and CDR2 SQIVND (reference sequence). This CDR3 is built from 15 residues. CDR3 residues: CASRFLLRRNSPLHF. The CDR3 nucleotides read TGTGCCAGTCGTTTCCTGTTACGAAGGAATTCACCCCTCCACTTT. Together with reference TRBV19 and TRBJ1-6, the CDR3 gives the full variable domain: DGGITQSPKYLFRKEGQNVTLSCEQNLNHDAMYWYRQDPGQGLRLIYYSQIVNDFQKGDIAEGYSVSREKKESFPLTVTSAQKNPTAFYLCASRFLLRRNSPLHFGNGTRLTVT.

J is TRBJ2-3 and V is TRBV10-2; 11 bases are shared with TRBD2. V shed 2 bases and J 4 bases; nucleotides not matched to a gene: 5. CDR1 and CDR2 from the germline V gene are WSHSY and SAAADI. The CDR3 sequence is 16 residues long. CDR3 bases: TGCGCCAGCAGTGAGGCCGCTAGCGGGAGGCCAGATACGCAGTATTTT. Residues: CASSEAASGRPDTQYF.

This chain connects TRBV12-3 or TRBV12-4 to TRBJ2-2; 7 nucleotides align to TRBD1. The CDR3 is 13 residues long. V trimming: 6 bases; J trimming: 6 bases; junction bases outside the gene matches: 4. DNA of the CDR3: TGTGCCAGCAGCCACAGGGGACCCGGGGAGCTGTTTTTT. This gives the protein CASSHRGPGELFF.

The J gene is TRBJ1-2, the V gene TRBV19, with D hard to call. Germline lookup yields CDR1 LNHDA and CDR2 SQIVND (reference sequence). The CDR3 contains 13 residues. V lost 2 bases to trimming and J lost 8 bases, with 12 bases between them. As DNA, the CDR3 is TGTGCCAGTAGTATACACAGCCAAGCGGGCTACACCTTC. As protein: CASSIHSQAGYTF.

The J gene is TRBJ2-2, the V gene TRBV2, with TRBD1 matching over 11 bases. CDR3 length: 15 residues. The V segment lost 6 bases and the J segment 6 bases; nucleotides outside the gene matches: 6. Per the germline V gene, CDR1 is SNHLY and CDR2 is FYNNEI. CDR3 sequence: CASSLPGQGAGELFF. Here the CDR3 DNA reads TGTGCCAGCAGCCTACCGGGACAGGGGGCCGGGGAGCTGTTTTTT. The variable domain in full, with the rest retrieved from reference TRBV2 and TRBJ2-2, is EPEVTQTPSHQVTQMGQEVILRCVPISNHLYFYWYRQILGQKVEFLVSFYNNEISEKSEIFDDQFSVERPDGSNFTLKIRSTKLEDSAMYFCASSLPGQGAGELFFGEGSRLTVL.

The rearrangement uses TRBV11-2 and TRBJ2-1; D tentatively fits TRBD1 or TRBD2 (6 bases each). From germline, CDR1 is SGHAT and CDR2 FQNNGV. V lost 1 base to trimming and J lost 5 bases, with 12 bases between them. CDR3 length: 15 residues. CDR3 sequence reads: CASSLVRGRNNEQFF. The CDR3 DNA reads TGTGCCAGCAGCTTAGTTCGGGGGCGAAACAATGAGCAGTTCTTC.

This chain uses TRBV6-5 with TRBJ2-3; 8 nucleotides align to TRBD2. Germline V gene data show CDR1 as MNHEY and CDR2 as SVGAGI. The CDR3 is 14 amino acids. With V trimmed by 5 bases and J by 9 bases, 10 bases remained unmatched. The CDR3 loop is CASSRSGGTQTQYF. In DNA, the CDR3 is TGTGCCAGCAGTAGATCGGGGGGGACCCAGACGCAGTATTTT.

The rearrangement links TRBV6-4 to TRBJ1-2; 8 bases line up with TRBD1. After removal of 2 bases from V and 5 bases from J, the junction contained 7 bases not matched to a gene. The germline V gene has CDR1 MRHNA and CDR2 SNTAGT. CDR3 length: 15 amino acids. CDR3 region: CASSDGQGPPYGYTF. The CDR3 region has the DNA TGTGCCAGCAGTGACGGACAGGGTCCCCCATATGGCTACACCTTC.

The chain couples TRBV6-1 to TRBJ2-2, with 8 bases that match TRBD1. CDR3 size: 14 residues. The V segment lost 3 bases and the J segment 7 bases; nucleotides outside the gene matches: 4. Per the germline V gene, CDR1 is MNHNS and CDR2 is SASEGT. The CDR3 nucleotides read TGTGCCAGCAGTGACGACAGGGGTATCGGGGAGCTGTTTTTT. Residues: CASSDDRGIGELFF.